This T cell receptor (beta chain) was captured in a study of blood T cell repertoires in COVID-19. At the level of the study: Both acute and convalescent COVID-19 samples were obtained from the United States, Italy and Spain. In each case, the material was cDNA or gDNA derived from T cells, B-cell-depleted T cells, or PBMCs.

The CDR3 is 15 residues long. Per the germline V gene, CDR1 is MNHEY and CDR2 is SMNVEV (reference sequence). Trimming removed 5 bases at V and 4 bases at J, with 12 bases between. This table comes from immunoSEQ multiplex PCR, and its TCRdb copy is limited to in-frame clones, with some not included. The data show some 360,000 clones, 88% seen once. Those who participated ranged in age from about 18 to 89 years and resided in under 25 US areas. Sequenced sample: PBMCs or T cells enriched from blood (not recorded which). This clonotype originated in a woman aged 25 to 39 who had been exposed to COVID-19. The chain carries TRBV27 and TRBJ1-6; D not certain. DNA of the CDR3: TGTGCCAGCAGTACCCGGACGGGATATAATTCACCCCTCCACTTT. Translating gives CASSTRTGYNSPLHF.